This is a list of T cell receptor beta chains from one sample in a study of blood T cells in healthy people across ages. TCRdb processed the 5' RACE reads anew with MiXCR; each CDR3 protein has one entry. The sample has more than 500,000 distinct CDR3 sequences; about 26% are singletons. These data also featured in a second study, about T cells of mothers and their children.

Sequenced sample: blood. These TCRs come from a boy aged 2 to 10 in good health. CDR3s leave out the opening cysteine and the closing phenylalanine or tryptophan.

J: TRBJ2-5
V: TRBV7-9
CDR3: ASRWAGEETQY

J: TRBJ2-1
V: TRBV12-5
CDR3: ASGSTGNEQF

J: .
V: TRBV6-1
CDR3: ASSGGSTVQY

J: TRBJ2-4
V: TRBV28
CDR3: ASSLTQGAKNIQY

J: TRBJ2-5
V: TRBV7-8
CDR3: ASSLVASGGVQETQY

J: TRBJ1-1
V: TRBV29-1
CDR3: SVGRVRWDRRTEAF

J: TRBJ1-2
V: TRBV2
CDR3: ASRWENYGYT

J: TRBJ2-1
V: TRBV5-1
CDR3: ASSLEATSGYNEQF

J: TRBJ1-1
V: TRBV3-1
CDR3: ASTQGVNTEAF

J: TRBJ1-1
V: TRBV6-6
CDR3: ASSYPSRNTEAF

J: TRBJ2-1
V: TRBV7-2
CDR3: ASSWHRDSYNEQF

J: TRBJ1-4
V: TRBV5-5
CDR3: ASSSGLGEEKLF

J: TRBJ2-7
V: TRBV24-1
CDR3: ATGSSSREQY

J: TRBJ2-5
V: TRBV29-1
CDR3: SVEEGVRLSETQY

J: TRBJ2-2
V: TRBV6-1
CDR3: ASSRTSERNSGELF

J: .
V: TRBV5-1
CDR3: ASAGQGNEQF

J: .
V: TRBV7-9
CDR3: ASSLDPSHEQY

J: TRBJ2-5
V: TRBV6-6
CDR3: ASSYPSETQY

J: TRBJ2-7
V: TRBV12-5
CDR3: ASGSPGQLYEQY

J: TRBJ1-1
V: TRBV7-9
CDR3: ASSLGATVKKNTEAF

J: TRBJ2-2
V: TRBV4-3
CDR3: ASSQGVAEFSGELF

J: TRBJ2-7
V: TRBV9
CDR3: ASSVAPSGGYEQY

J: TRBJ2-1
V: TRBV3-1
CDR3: ASSQPYRNEQF

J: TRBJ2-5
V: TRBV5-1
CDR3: ASSLRGQPGQGTETQY

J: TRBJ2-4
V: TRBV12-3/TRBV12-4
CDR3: ASSQTGELAAKNIQY

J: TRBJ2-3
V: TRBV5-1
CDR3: ASSFGASGGAGADTQY

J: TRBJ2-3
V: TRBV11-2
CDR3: ASSLRDWGDTQY

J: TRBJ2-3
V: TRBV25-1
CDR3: ASSDGDRLFTDTQY

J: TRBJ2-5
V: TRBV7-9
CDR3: ASNYAGDLETQY

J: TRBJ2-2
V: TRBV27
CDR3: ASSRRNRDRSTGELF

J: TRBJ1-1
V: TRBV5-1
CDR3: ASSLTGFQSEAF

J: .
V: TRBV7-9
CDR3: ASSPSRGYNEQF

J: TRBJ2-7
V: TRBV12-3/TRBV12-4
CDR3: ASSAAGAHEQY

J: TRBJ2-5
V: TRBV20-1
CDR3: SAGPPGQGGETQY

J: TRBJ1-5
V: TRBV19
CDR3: ASSIDRDQPQH

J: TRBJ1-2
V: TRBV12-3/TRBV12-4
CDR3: ASSPTPGYGYT

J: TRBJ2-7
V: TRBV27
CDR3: ASRKQGPQVPSPYYEQY

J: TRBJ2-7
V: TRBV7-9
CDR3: ASSSAEAYYEQY

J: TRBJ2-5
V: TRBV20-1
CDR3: SARTSGIREQY

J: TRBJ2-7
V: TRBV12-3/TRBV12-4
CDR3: ASSRGGSISYEQY

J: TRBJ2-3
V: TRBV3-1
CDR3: ASSQEHPDTQY

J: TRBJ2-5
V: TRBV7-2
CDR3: ASSFAHQETQY

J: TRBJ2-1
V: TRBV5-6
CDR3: ASSLIRESSYNEQF

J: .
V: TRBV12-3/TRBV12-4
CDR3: ASSPRVYNEQF

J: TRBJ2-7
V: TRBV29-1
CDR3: SVRLTGSSYEQY

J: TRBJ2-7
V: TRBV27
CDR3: ASSPGTGRVDVEQY

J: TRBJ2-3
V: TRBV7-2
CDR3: ASSLELVTDTQY

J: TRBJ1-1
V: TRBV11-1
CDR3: ASSSPPGDNTEAF

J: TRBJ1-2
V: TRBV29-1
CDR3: SVEFYRDGYGYT

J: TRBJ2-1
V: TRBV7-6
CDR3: ASSHRQGGSYNEQF

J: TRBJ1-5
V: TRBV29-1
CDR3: SVKEGQGGQPQH

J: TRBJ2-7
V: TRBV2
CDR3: ASSDRTSASYEQY

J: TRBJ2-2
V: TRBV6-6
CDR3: ASSYSVGPGELF

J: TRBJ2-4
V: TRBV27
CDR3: ASGDRAKNIQY

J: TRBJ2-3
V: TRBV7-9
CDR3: ASSSGPSTDTQY

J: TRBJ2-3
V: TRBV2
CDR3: ASRKTTLSTDTQY

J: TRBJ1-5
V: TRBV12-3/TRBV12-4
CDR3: ASSTDSNQPQH

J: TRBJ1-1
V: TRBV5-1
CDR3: ASSLTGGGRNTEAF

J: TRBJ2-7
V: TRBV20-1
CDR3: SARDEETRPYEQY